These T cell receptor beta chains were read from a single sample in a study of control samples from healthy donors and cancer patients. Assay: immunoSEQ multiplex PCR; the TCRdb copy retains only in-frame clones and omits some. The sample yields fewer than 500,000 clones, around nine tenths seen once. Sequencing was performed on PBMCs. The origin of the receptors is a man in his forties or fifties with head and neck cancer. The conserved cysteine and the conserved F or W are not part of the CDR3 here. The order of the fields is V gene, CDR3 protein.

TRBV28 | ASSLSSSRLAVSYEQY
TRBV7-9 | ASSTSGQGYHNYGYT
TRBV6-2/TRBV6-3 | ASSNNQPQH
TRBV9 | ASSVTGTGQETQY
TRBV3-1/TRBV3-2 | ASSYTGGATYEQY
TRBV6-5 | ASMGFWDQPQH
TRBV6-6 | ASSYLAGSSYEQY
TRBV5-1 | ASSFMRADTEAF
TRBV9 | ASSPWTGTETQY
TRBV6-5 | ASSYQTGIGYGYT
TRBV11-2 | ASSATGGLANGYT
TRBV27 | ASSSPGTGDYTIY
TRBV15 | ATSPNINQPQH
TRBV9 | ASSKGGGTSTDTQY
TRBV28 | ASSFLTGAPRQPQH
TRBV28 | ASSMIQGNTEAF
TRBV11-3 | ASSVGGMNTEAF
TRBV5-1 | ASSPANMGDMNTEAF
TRBV7-3 | ASSQGTGGVGEAF
TRBV9 | ASSLLQADTQY
TRBV20-1 | SASSGGTGYSNQPQH
TRBV11-2 | ASSLATPRGYT
TRBV30 | AWSLGARGQPQH
TRBV14 | ASSRDRGEQY
TRBV28 | ASSLWGDWTEAF
TRBV5-4 | ASSLAGTGRRETQY
TRBV9 | ASSFGEAGEQY
TRBV6-5 | ASSYSGDRANTEAF
TRBV7-2 | ASSKDFSSYEQY
TRBV6-5 | ASSYPPGRQNSPLH
TRBV6-5 | ASTFSSYEQY
TRBV28 | ASSLVEGAYNEQF
TRBV19 | ASSIQAGGLYGYT
TRBV28 | ASSSDFPYNEQF
TRBV19 | ASSISGGRAFTGELF
TRBV19 | ASSWVVYGGLSYNEQF
TRBV27 | ASRFGLAGTASTDTQY
TRBV5-4 | ASSYRVGYT
TRBV5-6 | ASSLVGSGETQY
TRBV7-9 | ASSREGPEAF
TRBV7-6 | ASSSGLVANTDTQY
TRBV7-6 | ASSHSRQGGSEAF
TRBV12-2 | ASRFWIGSDEQF